This T cell receptor beta chain was captured in a study of shared clonotypes between healthy human individuals. Here immunoSEQ multiplex PCR was the method, and the copy in TCRdb shows in-frame clones only, minus some. The sample has over 700,000 clones, about two thirds seen once. The CDR3 sequence is 17 residues long. V lost 1 base and J 4 bases, leaving 14 bases between the germline ends. CDR1 is SGHVS and CDR2 is FQNEAQ in the germline V gene. V gene TRBV7-8 combines with J gene TRBJ2-6; D not resolved. Specimen: memory CD4+ T cells sorted from blood. This sample's subset: CD45RA-negative fraction. This TCR derives from a woman under 40 in good health. CDR3 nucleotides: TGTGCCAGCAGCTTAGATAGCCCACTAAACGGGGCCAACGTCCTGACTTTC. Translating gives CASSLDSPLNGANVLTF.